The clone carrying this T cell receptor (beta chain) was counted only a few times. The entry originates in a study of cytomegalovirus exposure and HLA in healthy donors. Primers for the PCR totalled 60 Vbeta and 13 Jbeta. TCRdb's copy holds only in-frame clones and misses some; the assay was immunoSEQ multiplex PCR. The sample consists of fewer than 250,000 clones, roughly 80% of them appearing once. The ends were cut back, 5 bases at V and 8 bases at J, with 25 bases in the middle. The CDR3 is made up of 17 amino acids. Germline CDR1 reads SGHDN; CDR2 reads FVKESK. The sequence was collected from a man younger than 45 in good health and CMV-seronegative. The sample consisted of PBMCs. The chain recombines TRBV14 with TRBJ1-5; D is unresolved. CDR3 amino acids: CASSSTSGPLGSEPQHF. CDR3 sequence (DNA): TGTGCCAGCAGCTCTACCTCCGGGCCCCTAGGGAGTGAGCCCCAGCATTTT.